A selection of T cell receptor beta chains follows, all from one sample in a study of blood T cell repertoires in COVID-19. This table comes from immunoSEQ multiplex PCR, and its TCRdb copy is limited to in-frame clones, with some not included. The table shows 150,000 to 200,000 clones, with 81% occurring only once. Material: peripheral blood. Receptors originate from a man aged 55 to 70 with active or convalescent COVID-19. Both conserved end residues are part of each CDR3. Fields, in order: J gene, D gene, clone size, V gene, CDR3 protein, CDR3 DNA. D genes are given only for firm matches. Expanded clones get a size class; other rows say once, few or many, or leave the size out.

TRBJ2-5 | . | . | TRBV10-3 | CASSGPGKETQYF | TGTGCCAGCAGTGGGCCAGGGAAAGAGACCCAGTACTTC
TRBJ2-2 | TRBD2 | . | TRBV23-1 | CASSRTSGYTGELFF | TGCGCCAGCAGTCGGACTAGCGGTTACACCGGGGAGCTGTTTTTT
TRBJ2-2 | . | . | TRBV29-1 | CSAQEIQDTGELFF | TGCAGCGCTCAAGAAATACAGGACACCGGGGAGCTGTTTTTT
TRBJ2-7 | TRBD2 | . | TRBV28 | CASTPSGSPADYEQYF | TGTGCCAGCACCCCTAGCGGGTCCCCCGCCGACTACGAGCAGTACTTC
TRBJ1-2 | . | . | TRBV5-4 | CASSLLGRNGYTF | TGTGCCAGCAGCTTATTGGGGCGGAATGGCTACACCTTC
TRBJ2-5 | . | few | TRBV4-2 | CASSQVDSQETQYF | TGTGCCAGCAGCCAAGTCGACAGTCAAGAGACCCAGTACTTC
TRBJ1-1 | . | many | TRBV7-2 | CASSLAGAGFTEAFF | TGTGCCAGCAGCTTAGCGGGGGCAGGATTCACTGAAGCTTTCTTT
TRBJ1-6 | TRBD1 | . | TRBV3-1/TRBV3-2 | CASTKGQGSYNSPLHF | TGTGCCAGCACCAAGGGACAGGGCTCCTATAATTCACCCCTCCACTTT
TRBJ1-5 | TRBD1 | few | TRBV6-5 | CASSYSGGRSQPQHF | TGTGCCAGCAGTTACTCAGGGGGCCGGAGTCAGCCCCAGCATTTT
TRBJ2-2 | TRBD1 | . | TRBV5-1 | CASSVGQGVGNGELFF | TGCGCCAGCAGCGTGGGACAGGGAGTGGGAAACGGGGAGCTGTTTTTT
TRBJ2-7 | TRBD2 | once | TRBV5-1 | CASSLASGGPGGREQYF | TGCGCCAGCAGCTTGGCTAGCGGGGGGCCCGGGGGTCGGGAGCAGTACTTC
TRBJ2-6 | TRBD1 | . | TRBV13 | CASSVRQGLSGANVLTF | TGTGCCAGCTCTGTAAGACAGGGCCTGTCTGGGGCCAACGTCCTGACTTTC
TRBJ1-2 | . | . | TRBV28 | CASSSPDTYYGYTF | TGTGCCAGCAGTTCACCGGACACCTACTATGGCTACACCTTC
TRBJ2-7 | . | . | TRBV18 | CASSPPATYEQYF | TGTGCCAGCTCACCACCGGCAACCTACGAGCAGTACTTC
TRBJ2-7 | TRBD1 | once | TRBV4-1 | CASSQEETGVDYEQYF | TGCGCCAGCAGCCAAGAGGAGACAGGGGTTGATTACGAGCAGTACTTC
TRBJ2-5 | TRBD1 | . | TRBV6-5 | CASSYSFDRGRETQYF | TGTGCCAGCAGTTACTCCTTCGACAGGGGTCGAGAGACCCAGTACTTC
TRBJ2-7 | . | . | TRBV6-5 | CASSRQVGEQYF | TGTGCCAGCAGCCGACAGGTCGGCGAGCAGTACTTC
TRBJ1-4 | TRBD1 | . | TRBV18 | CASSPRWDSTNEKLFF | TGTGCCAGCTCACCACGGTGGGACAGTACTAATGAAAAACTGTTTTTT
TRBJ1-4 | TRBD1 | . | TRBV4-1 | CASSQDQDRGTSGNEKLFF | TGCGCCAGCAGCCAAGATCAGGACAGGGGGACCAGCGGAAATGAAAAACTGTTTTTT
TRBJ2-3 | TRBD2 | few | TRBV11-3 | CASSVAGSTDTQYF | TGTGCCAGCAGCGTAGCGGGATCCACAGATACGCAGTATTTT
TRBJ2-6 | . | . | TRBV4-2 | CASSQAGSGANVLTF | TGTGCCAGCAGCCAAGCCGGGTCCGGGGCCAACGTCCTGACTTTC
TRBJ2-6 | . | . | TRBV19 | CASSIDALGAGSGANVLTF | TGTGCCAGTAGTATAGATGCCCTTGGGGCCGGGTCTGGGGCCAACGTCCTGACTTTC
TRBJ1-5 | TRBD1 | . | TRBV5-1 | CATVQGAGNQPQHF | TGCGCCACCGTACAGGGGGCCGGCAATCAGCCCCAGCATTTT
TRBJ1-2 | . | . | TRBV14 | CASSQVSAGVLYGYTF | TGTGCCAGCAGCCAAGTTTCGGCAGGGGTTTTATATGGCTACACCTTC
TRBJ2-7 | . | many | TRBV19 | CASSAGLLSYEQYF | TGTGCCAGTAGTGCAGGACTACTCTCCTACGAGCAGTACTTC
TRBJ1-2 | TRBD1 | . | TRBV6-5 | CASRTGTGYGYTF | TGTGCCAGCAGGACCGGGACAGGTTATGGCTACACCTTC
TRBJ2-5 | . | . | TRBV18 | CASSPKANFQETQYF | TGTGCCAGCTCACCAAAAGCCAACTTCCAAGAGACCCAGTACTTC
TRBJ2-1 | TRBD2 | . | TRBV7-2 | CASSRGLAGGRGLEQFF | TGTGCCAGCAGCCGGGGACTAGCGGGAGGGCGAGGTCTTGAGCAGTTCTTC
TRBJ2-5 | TRBD1 | . | TRBV7-2 | CASSPRQGSQETQYF | TGTGCCAGCAGCCCGAGACAGGGGTCCCAAGAGACCCAGTACTTC
TRBJ2-1 | TRBD2 | . | TRBV28 | CASSRGDLRINEQFF | TGTGCCAGCAGTCGGGGGGATCTTAGAATCAATGAGCAGTTCTTC
TRBJ2-7 | . | . | TRBV27 | CASSFNRAYEQYF | TGTGCCAGCAGTTTTAACAGGGCCTACGAGCAGTACTTC
TRBJ2-7 | TRBD2 | . | TRBV2 | CASSNLGGLAGGQSYEQYF | TGTGCCAGCAGTAACCTAGGGGGACTAGCGGGAGGCCAATCCTACGAGCAGTACTTC
TRBJ1-2 | . | . | TRBV18 | CASSEDRRANYGYTF | TGTGCCAGCTCAGAGGACAGACGGGCTAACTATGGCTACACCTTC
TRBJ2-3 | . | . | TRBV12-5 | CASGLPPSNAQYF | TGTGCTAGTGGTTTGCCACCTAGTAACGCGCAGTATTTT
TRBJ2-7 | TRBD1 | few | TRBV5-1 | CASSSGTGNSYEQYF | TGCGCCAGCAGCTCCGGGACAGGGAACTCCTACGAGCAGTACTTC
TRBJ1-6 | TRBD1 | once | TRBV27 | CASRNTGEWYNSPLHF | TGTGCCAGCAGGAATACAGGGGAATGGTATAATTCACCCCTCCACTTT
TRBJ2-5 | . | few | TRBV18 | CASSPQEETQYF | TGTGCCAGCTCACCCCAAGAGGAGACCCAGTACTTC
TRBJ2-4 | . | . | TRBV28 | CASSQGLPALRNIQYF | TGTGCCAGCAGTCAGGGACTTCCCGCACTTAGAAACATTCAGTACTTC
TRBJ1-6 | . | once | TRBV10-3 | CAISDQGPGNSPLHF | TGTGCCATCAGTGATCAGGGTCCGGGTAATTCACCCCTCCACTTT
TRBJ2-2 | TRBD2 | . | TRBV23-1 | CASSQFLLAGRPYTGELFF | TGCGCCAGCAGTCAATTTTTACTAGCGGGGAGGCCGTACACCGGGGAGCTGTTTTTT
TRBJ1-2 | TRBD1 | . | TRBV18 | CASSLFGGTVGYGYTF | TGTGCCAGCTCACTGTTTGGGGGGACAGTCGGATATGGCTACACCTTC
TRBJ2-7 | TRBD1 | . | TRBV9 | CASSADRDRASYEQYF | TGTGCCAGCAGCGCCGACCGGGACAGGGCGTCCTACGAGCAGTACTTC
TRBJ1-6 | TRBD1 | . | TRBV3-1/TRBV3-2 | CASSQGQGNSPLHF | TGTGCCAGCAGCCAAGGACAGGGGAATTCACCCCTCCACTTT
TRBJ2-1 | . | once | TRBV24-1 | CATPGEEGYNEQFF | TGTGCCACCCCTGGGGAGGAGGGCTACAATGAGCAGTTCTTC
TRBJ2-3 | TRBD1 | . | TRBV10-3 | CATLRQGARTDTQYF | TGTGCCACCTTACGTCAGGGGGCACGCACAGATACGCAGTATTTT
TRBJ1-1 | . | . | TRBV12-3/TRBV12-4 | CASRRRGNTEAFF | TGTGCCAGCAGGCGCAGGGGGAACACTGAAGCTTTCTTT
TRBJ2-2 | TRBD1 | . | TRBV18 | CASSRPGQGLTGELFF | TGTGCCAGCTCACGACCGGGACAGGGGTTGACCGGGGAGCTGTTTTTT
TRBJ2-7 | TRBD2 | . | TRBV27 | CASSPGLAGSYEQYF | TGTGCCAGCAGCCCGGGACTAGCGGGATCCTACGAGCAGTACTTC
TRBJ2-1 | TRBD1 | . | TRBV7-3 | CASSQGQGYNEQFF | TGTGCCAGCAGCCAGGGACAGGGCTACAATGAGCAGTTCTTC
TRBJ2-2 | . | . | TRBV28 | CASSFQGNTGELFF | TGTGCCAGCAGTTTCCAGGGGAACACCGGGGAGCTGTTTTTT
TRBJ2-5 | . | once | TRBV11-2 | CASSPRRGGAETQYF | TGTGCCAGCAGCCCCCGGAGAGGGGGGGCGGAGACCCAGTACTTC
TRBJ2-7 | TRBD2 | . | TRBV29-1 | CSVGVLADTSYEQYF | TGCAGCGTTGGGGTACTAGCGGATACCTCCTACGAGCAGTACTTC
TRBJ1-1 | . | . | TRBV6-5 | CAIAAGANTEAFF | TGTGCCATCGCGGCGGGTGCCAACACTGAAGCTTTCTTT
TRBJ2-7 | TRBD2 | once | TRBV5-1 | CASSPLAGASYEQYF | TGCGCCAGCAGTCCCCTAGCGGGAGCCAGCTACGAGCAGTACTTC
TRBJ2-7 | TRBD1 | few | TRBV5-1 | CASRRTGDSYEQYF | TGCGCCAGCAGAAGGACAGGCGATTCCTACGAGCAGTACTTC
TRBJ2-7 | . | . | TRBV5-5 | CASSFSGAGSLVEQYF | TGTGCCAGCAGCTTCTCAGGGGCGGGCTCACTTGTCGAGCAGTACTTC
TRBJ2-7 | . | . | TRBV6-4 | CASSDSGQSGPSPREQYF | TGTGCCAGCAGTGACTCGGGACAATCTGGTCCCAGCCCTCGCGAGCAGTACTTC
TRBJ1-4 | TRBD1 | . | TRBV3-1/TRBV3-2 | CASSHAAGQGGEKLFF | TGTGCCAGCAGCCACGCTGCGGGACAGGGTGGTGAAAAACTGTTTTTT
TRBJ1-3 | TRBD1 | . | TRBV7-2 | CASSYGQGAGNTIYF | TGTGCCAGCAGCTACGGACAGGGGGCTGGAAACACCATATATTTT
TRBJ2-4 | TRBD1 | . | TRBV28 | CASSWDRKKNIQYF | TGTGCCAGCAGTTGGGACAGAAAAAAAAACATTCAGTACTTC